The 25 T cell receptor beta chains given below trace back to one sample, sequenced in a study of vaccination and CD4 T cells after COVID-19. Sequenced with the Oncomine TCR Beta short-read assay was DNA taken from cultured CD4+ T cells. From the PCR reads, TCRdb called clonotypes with MiXCR, one entry per CDR3 protein. The sample carries about 25,000 distinct CDR3 sequences, approximately 28% recorded once. What these receptors recognize is not known. The time point denotes: late sampling 161 to 241 days after vaccination in a few convalescent patients. Sample treatment: approximately nine-day PBMC culture with coronavirus spike peptide pools or control peptides (ViraFEST assay). The source was CD4+ T cells from blood, cultured in vitro, collected about 7 months after SARS-CoV-2 vaccination. These receptors were obtained from a human donor who had recovered from COVID-19.

This clonotype was seen only a few times. The chain employs TRBV20-1 and TRBJ2-7; D might be TRBD2 (6 bases). The CDR3 is 15 amino acids. Germline CDR1 is DFQATT and CDR2 is SNEGSKA (reference sequence). V lost 3 bases and J lost 0, with 15 bases in between. This CDR3 is CSARDLAGLSYEQYF. The CDR3 region has the DNA TGCAGTGCTAGGGATCTCGCGGGACTCTCCTACGAGCAGTACTTC.

The V call is TRBV20-1, the J call TRBJ1-1; D remains unclear. The ends were cut back, 4 bases at V and 6 bases at J, with 15 bases in the middle. The CDR3 loop spans 13 amino acids. Germline CDR1 is DFQATT and CDR2 is SNEGSKA (reference sequence). CDR3 DNA sequence: TGCAGTGCTACGAGCGACGGAGACGCTGAAGCTTTCTTT. Translation gives CSATSDGDAEAFF.

This chain uses TRBV11-3 with TRBJ1-1; D is unresolved. V lost 5 bases and J 0 bases, leaving 16 bases between the germline ends. Germline V gene sequence: CDR1 SGHNT, CDR2 YENEEA. CDR3 length: 16 amino acids. CDR3 region: CASSPNSGEMNTEAFF. The CDR3 coding sequence is TGTGCCAGCAGCCCGAACTCCGGGGAGATGAACACTGAAGCTTTCTTT. The full variable domain, in which reference TRBV11-3 and TRBJ1-1 provide the parts outside the CDR3, is EAGVVQSPRYKIIEKKQPVAFWCNPISGHNTLYWYLQNLGQGPELLIRYENEEAVDDSQLPKDRFSAERLKGVDSTLKIQPAELGDSAVYLCASSPNSGEMNTEAFFGQGTRLTVV.

J is TRBJ2-5 and V is TRBV28, with D maybe TRBD2 (5 bases). Germline CDR1 is MDHEN and CDR2 is SYDVKM. This CDR3 spans 14 amino acids. Deletions cut 5 bases from V and 2 bases from J, with 12 bases between. The CDR3 DNA reads as TGTGCCAGCAGTCCCGCTAGCTGGCAAGAGACCCAGTACTTC. This encodes CASSPASWQETQYF.

The chain has TRBV19 and TRBJ2-7; 8 bases align to TRBD2. The CDR3 totals 16 residues. V lost 3 bases, J lost 7 bases, and 14 bases stayed unmatched. Germline CDR1 reads LNHDA; CDR2 reads SQIVND (reference sequence). Here the CDR3 DNA reads TGTGCCAGTAGTATCCTACTAGCGGCTGAAGGGGGGGAGCAGTACTTC. Encoded protein: CASSILLAAEGGEQYF.

This clonotype was seen only a few times. V is TRBV7-6 and J is TRBJ2-2; D not certain. The CDR3 loop spans 15 amino acids. With 1 base removed from V and 5 bases from J, the gap between germline ends came to 11 bases. Germline lookup yields CDR1 SGHVS and CDR2 FNYEAQ. CDR3 bases: TGTGCCAGCAGCTTAGATCGGACGGGTACCGGGGAGCTGTTTTTT. It is translated as CASSLDRTGTGELFF. Combining the CDR3 with reference TRBV7-6 and TRBJ2-2 gives the whole variable domain GAGVSQSPRYKVTKRGQDVALRCDPISGHVSLYWYRQALGQGPEFLTYFNYEAQQDKSGLPNDRFSAERPEGSISTLTIQRTEQRDSAMYRCASSLDRTGTGELFFGEGSRLTVL.

A few counts support this clonotype. The V and J genes are TRBV7-9 and TRBJ2-3, with 7 bases fitting TRBD2. This CDR3 region has 14 residues. In germline, CDR1 is SEHNR, CDR2 FQNEAQ (reference sequence). Unmatched junction bases numbered 5, after V lost 1 base and J lost 7 bases. The CDR3 DNA sequence: TGTGCCAGCAGCTTAGAGGGAGGGCCAAATACGCAGTATTTT. It encodes CASSLEGGPNTQYF.

The chain employs TRBV6-2 or TRBV6-3 and TRBJ2-5, with D uncertain. The CDR3 runs to 14 residues. The germline gives CDR1 MNHEY, CDR2 SVGEGT. Trimming took 5 bases from V and 5 from J, leaving 15 bases between them. CDR3 sequence: CASSDGSVRETQYF. In nucleotides, the CDR3 is TGTGCCAGCAGTGACGGGTCCGTCCGGGAGACCCAGTACTTC.

In this sample, this clonotype turned up a few times. This sequence joins TRBV20-1 and TRBJ2-1, with unresolved D. This CDR3 comprises 13 residues. Per the germline V gene, CDR1 is DFQATT and CDR2 is SNEGSKA (reference sequence). The V end lost 4 bases, the J end lost 5 bases, and 12 bases lay between the germline ends. This CDR3 is CSAIQLGDNEQFF. The CDR3 region has the DNA TGCAGTGCTATCCAACTTGGGGACAATGAGCAGTTCTTC.

This clonotype was detected only a few times. This sequence joins TRBV6-2 or TRBV6-3 and TRBJ1-5, with D hard to call. In germline, CDR1 is MNHEY, CDR2 SVGEGT. The CDR3 spans 15 residues. The V end lost 0 bases, the J end lost 1 base, and 7 bases lay between the germline ends. The chain's CDR3 is CASSYSSRSNQPQHF. CDR3 coding DNA: TGTGCCAGCAGTTACTCTAGCAGGAGCAATCAGCCCCAGCATTTT.

In its sample, this clonotype ranks as medium-sized. The chain recombines TRBV6-1 with TRBJ2-1; D perhaps matches TRBD2 (9 bases). Germline CDR1 and CDR2: MNHNS and SASEGT. V gave up 4 bases and J gave up 5 bases, with 24 bases separating them. This CDR3 is built from 18 residues. This CDR3 reads CASSVIPLAGQVNNEQFF. The CDR3 nucleotides are TGTGCCAGCAGTGTAATCCCCCTAGCGGGACAGGTCAACAATGAGCAGTTCTTC.

The chain is built from TRBV20-1 and TRBJ2-3; 9 nucleotides align to TRBD1. The CDR3 consists of 16 residues. Germline V gene data show CDR1 as DFQATT and CDR2 as SNEGSKA (reference sequence). V lost 0 bases and J lost 4; bases outside the gene matches: 8. The CDR3 DNA sequence: TGCAGTGCTAGAGATTTAGGGACAGGGCATTCAGATACGCAGTATTTT. It yields the protein CSARDLGTGHSDTQYF.

The V gene is TRBV20-1, the J gene TRBJ2-7; D is perhaps TRBD2 (5 bases). This CDR3 has 14 amino acids. Germline V gene lookup returns CDR1 DFQATT and CDR2 SNEGSKA (reference sequence). Trimming removed 6 bases at V and 0 bases at J, with 15 bases between. The CDR3 nucleotides are TGCAGTGCAGCAACTAGAAATCCCTCCTACGAGCAGTACTTC. Translating it yields CSAATRNPSYEQYF.

The chain uses TRBV20-1 and TRBJ2-2; 7 nucleotides line up with TRBD1. From germline, CDR1 is DFQATT and CDR2 SNEGSKA (reference sequence). The CDR3 length is 15 residues. V was pared by 1 base and J by 3 bases, with 5 bases of the junction left unmatched. The CDR3 sequence is CSARGGGQYTGELFF. The DNA of the CDR3 is TGCAGTGCTAGAGGAGGGGGACAGTACACCGGGGAGCTGTTTTTT.

The chain uses TRBV7-8 and TRBJ2-3, with 8 positions matching TRBD2. Unmatched junction bases numbered 9, after V lost 5 bases and J lost 2 bases. This CDR3 has 16 amino acids. CDR1 and CDR2 (germline): SGHVS, FQNEAQ. The CDR3 sequence is CASSLLAGLNTDTQYF. Written as DNA, the CDR3 is TGTGCCAGCAGCCTATTAGCGGGACTGAACACAGATACGCAGTATTTT.

The table lists this clonotype with a few counts. V gene TRBV6-5 combines with J gene TRBJ1-5; D call uncertain. V gave up 4 bases and J gave up 7 bases, with 11 bases separating them. This CDR3 spans 13 amino acids. Germline assignment: CDR1 MNHEY and CDR2 SVGAGI. The CDR3 here is CASSFEAGQPQHF. DNA for the CDR3: TGTGCCAGCAGTTTCGAGGCCGGGCAGCCCCAGCATTTT.

J is TRBJ2-3 and V is TRBV11-3; D unclear. CDR1 SGHNT and CDR2 YENEEA come from the germline V gene. The ends were cut back, 5 bases at V and 0 bases at J, with 9 bases in the middle. CDR3 length: 14 amino acids. CDR3 coding DNA: TGTGCCAGCAGCCAAGCCTCTAGCACAGATACGCAGTATTTT. Its translation: CASSQASSTDTQYF.

This clonotype was counted a few times. V is TRBV20-1 and J is TRBJ2-1, with 7 nucleotides matching TRBD2. The ends lost 3 bases at V and 5 bases at J; junction bases unmatched: 13. This CDR3 is 16 amino acids long. The germline CDR1 and CDR2 sequences are DFQATT and SNEGSKA (reference sequence). CDR3 sequence: CSASARGKRDHNEQFF. In DNA, the CDR3 is TGCAGTGCTAGTGCTAGGGGTAAGCGGGACCACAATGAGCAGTTCTTC.

This clonotype was found a few times. The rearrangement uses TRBV7-9 and TRBJ2-5; 10 nucleotides agree with TRBD1. Germline V gives CDR1 SEHNR, CDR2 FQNEAQ (reference sequence). The CDR3 covers 16 residues. V shed 5 bases and J 1 base; nucleotides not matched to a gene: 7. The CDR3 spells CASSRPTGGTQETQYF. As DNA, the CDR3 is TGTGCCAGCAGCCGACCGACAGGGGGCACCCAAGAGACCCAGTACTTC.

The genes are TRBV7-3 and TRBJ2-2; possible D gene TRBD1, 6 bases. Trimming cost V 5 bases and J 6 bases, with 19 bases left between them. The CDR3 sequence is 16 residues long. Germline CDR1 and CDR2: SGHTA and FQGTGA. The CDR3 region has the DNA TGTGCCAGCAGCCCCGCCTGGGCAGGGGTGGCCGGGGAGCTGTTTTTT. Amino acids: CASSPAWAGVAGELFF.

This clonotype was counted between two and nine times. The rearrangement uses TRBV19 and TRBJ1-5; 8 nucleotides match TRBD1. V trimming: 6 bases; J trimming: 3 bases; junction bases outside the gene matches: 1. Germline assignment: CDR1 LNHDA and CDR2 SQIVND (reference sequence). The CDR3 extends over 13 amino acids. The CDR3 coding sequence is TGTGCCAGTAGGGACAGGGACAATCAGCCCCAGCATTTT. Translation gives CASRDRDNQPQHF.

This clonotype showed up just a few times. This sequence joins TRBV20-1 and TRBJ2-5; the match to TRBD2 covers 9 bases. The CDR3 length is 16 residues. The germline V gene has CDR1 DFQATT and CDR2 SNEGSKA (reference sequence). With 3 bases clipped from V and 2 bases from J, the junction kept 10 bases outside the gene matches. CDR3 in DNA: TGCAGTGCTAGCCCTTGGAGCGGGAGGTTTCAAGAGACCCAGTACTTC. Encoded protein: CSASPWSGRFQETQYF.

The rearrangement uses TRBV6-1 and TRBJ1-3; no clear D gene. Germline assignment: CDR1 MNHNS and CDR2 SASEGT. The CDR3 has 14 amino acids. Trimming shortened V by 5 bases and J by 2 bases, and 10 bases separated the two germline ends. The CDR3 DNA reads as TGTGCCAGCAGTCGTGACCGGACTGGAAACACCATATATTTT. It yields the protein CASSRDRTGNTIYF.

The chain uses TRBV19 and TRBJ1-5; D gene unclear. V shed 7 bases and J shed 2 bases, with 12 bases lying between them. The CDR3 extends over 14 amino acids. Germline lookup yields CDR1 LNHDA and CDR2 SQIVND (reference sequence). CDR3 sequence reads: CASNPYGGNQPQHF. CDR3 nucleotide sequence: TGTGCCAGTAATCCTTATGGGGGCAATCAGCCCCAGCATTTT.

The sample holds a few counts of this clonotype. The chain couples TRBV6-1 to TRBJ2-5, with D unclear. This CDR3 is built from 13 residues. V was pared by 2 bases and J by 4 bases, with 8 bases between. Germline lookup yields CDR1 MNHNS and CDR2 SASEGT. The CDR3 coding sequence is TGTGCCAGCAGTGAAACAAGGGTAGAGACCCAGTACTTC. Its translation: CASSETRVETQYF.